These T cell receptor beta chains were read from a single sample in a study of T cell responses to AZD1222 COVID-19 vaccine. TCRdb's copy holds only in-frame clones and misses some; the assay was immunoSEQ multiplex PCR. The data contain 150,000 to 200,000 clones, more than 80% of them seen just once; the ten biggest clones take up less than 4%. Sequences were derived from peripheral blood, sampled 28 days after the second dose of the MenACWY control vaccine. These receptors all stem from an adult who received the MenACWY meningococcal vaccine as a control. The CDR3 runs from the conserved cysteine through the conserved F or W. Fields, in order: D gene, clone size, J gene, V gene, CDR3 DNA, CDR3 protein. D genes are given only for firm matches. Rows may omit the clone size; those that give it use once, few, many or a size class.

D gene: NA; clone size: once; J gene: TRBJ2-6; V gene: TRBV2; CDR3 DNA: TGTGCCAGCAGTACAGGCTCTGGGGCCAACGTCCTGACTTTC; CDR3 protein: CASSTGSGANVLTF
D gene: NA; clone size: NA; J gene: TRBJ1-1; V gene: TRBV4-3; CDR3 DNA: TGCGCCAGCAGCCGATCTGTGGGCCGGGTGAACACTGAAGCTTTCTTT; CDR3 protein: CASSRSVGRVNTEAFF
D gene: NA; clone size: NA; J gene: TRBJ1-3; V gene: TRBV11-2; CDR3 DNA: TGTGCCAGCAGCTCGGACGGCCACGCGGGAAACACCATATATTTT; CDR3 protein: CASSSDGHAGNTIYF
D gene: NA; clone size: NA; J gene: TRBJ1-1; V gene: TRBV13; CDR3 DNA: TGTGCCAGCAGCTTAGACGCAGGGAGTAAGACTGAAGCTTTCTTT; CDR3 protein: CASSLDAGSKTEAFF
D gene: TRBD1; clone size: NA; J gene: TRBJ2-5; V gene: TRBV30; CDR3 DNA: TGTGCCTGGAGTGCACCCGCGGACAGGGGAGAGACCCAGTACTTC; CDR3 protein: CAWSAPADRGETQYF
D gene: TRBD2; clone size: NA; J gene: TRBJ2-5; V gene: TRBV6-5; CDR3 DNA: TGTGCCAGCAGAAGTACTAGCGGGAGACCGGAGACCCAGTACTTC; CDR3 protein: CASRSTSGRPETQYF
D gene: NA; clone size: NA; J gene: TRBJ2-7; V gene: TRBV28; CDR3 DNA: TGTGCCAGCAGTTTAAGTGGGGGATGGTCCTACGAGCAGTACTTC; CDR3 protein: CASSLSGGWSYEQYF
D gene: NA; clone size: NA; J gene: TRBJ1-5; V gene: TRBV19; CDR3 DNA: TGTGCCAGTAGCCCAATGGGGGGCAGCAATCAGCCCCAGCATTTT; CDR3 protein: CASSPMGGSNQPQHF
D gene: TRBD1; clone size: NA; J gene: TRBJ1-6; V gene: TRBV5-1; CDR3 DNA: TGCGCCAGCACCGTACAGGGGTCTCCTAATAATTCACCCCTCCACTTT; CDR3 protein: CASTVQGSPNNSPLHF
D gene: TRBD1; clone size: NA; J gene: TRBJ2-7; V gene: TRBV30; CDR3 DNA: TGTGCCTGGGGGACAGGGGTCGACTACGAGCAGTACTTC; CDR3 protein: CAWGTGVDYEQYF
D gene: NA; clone size: NA; J gene: TRBJ2-1; V gene: TRBV19; CDR3 DNA: TGTGCCAGTAGTGCAAAACTAGGGCTCTACAATGAGCAGTTCTTC; CDR3 protein: CASSAKLGLYNEQFF
D gene: NA; clone size: NA; J gene: TRBJ1-6; V gene: TRBV9; CDR3 DNA: TGTGCCAGCAGCGTAACGACCGAGGGTTCACCCCTCCACTTT; CDR3 protein: CASSVTTEGSPLHF
D gene: NA; clone size: NA; J gene: TRBJ1-5; V gene: TRBV4-2; CDR3 DNA: TGTGCCAGCAGCCACCCCGACGGAAATCAGCCCCAGCATTTT; CDR3 protein: CASSHPDGNQPQHF
D gene: NA; clone size: NA; J gene: TRBJ2-7; V gene: TRBV3-1/TRBV3-2; CDR3 DNA: TGTGCCAGCAGCCAAGTGGGGTGGGGGAGCGACGAGCAGTACTTC; CDR3 protein: CASSQVGWGSDEQYF
D gene: NA; clone size: NA; J gene: TRBJ2-3; V gene: TRBV11-3; CDR3 DNA: TGTGCCAGCAGCTTAGAGGGTACGCAGTATTTT; CDR3 protein: CASSLEGTQYF
D gene: NA; clone size: NA; J gene: TRBJ1-6; V gene: TRBV12-5; CDR3 DNA: TGTGCTAGTGTCCCGGGCCCTATCTATAATTCACCCCTCCACTTT; CDR3 protein: CASVPGPIYNSPLHF
D gene: TRBD2; clone size: NA; J gene: TRBJ2-5; V gene: TRBV7-8; CDR3 DNA: TGTGCCAGCAGCCCCCTCCCGGGACTAGCGGGAGTAGAGACCCAGTACTTC; CDR3 protein: CASSPLPGLAGVETQYF
D gene: NA; clone size: NA; J gene: TRBJ2-5; V gene: TRBV5-1; CDR3 DNA: TGCGCATCAAGCACCCCTTCGGTGGAAGAGACCCAGTACTTC; CDR3 protein: CASSTPSVEETQYF
D gene: TRBD1; clone size: NA; J gene: TRBJ1-1; V gene: TRBV7-3; CDR3 DNA: TGTGCCAGCAGCCCGGGACAGGGAAGTACTGAAGCTTTCTTT; CDR3 protein: CASSPGQGSTEAFF
D gene: NA; clone size: NA; J gene: TRBJ2-1; V gene: TRBV27; CDR3 DNA: TGTGCCAGGGGGCTGCTAGCGGAGCAGTTCTTC; CDR3 protein: CARGLLAEQFF
D gene: NA; clone size: NA; J gene: TRBJ2-2; V gene: TRBV6-5; CDR3 DNA: TGTGCCAGCACGCGGGACACAGACACCGGGGAGCTGTTTTTT; CDR3 protein: CASTRDTDTGELFF
D gene: TRBD1; clone size: NA; J gene: TRBJ1-6; V gene: TRBV5-1; CDR3 DNA: TGCGCCAGCAGCAGGACAGGGGGATATTCACCCCTCCACTTT; CDR3 protein: CASSRTGGYSPLHF
D gene: NA; clone size: NA; J gene: TRBJ1-3; V gene: TRBV7-2; CDR3 DNA: TGTGCCAGCAGCTTGGTTCCGGACTCTGGAAACACCATATATTTT; CDR3 protein: CASSLVPDSGNTIYF
D gene: NA; clone size: NA; J gene: TRBJ1-1; V gene: TRBV6-5; CDR3 DNA: TGTGCCAGCACGGGCGCGGGGGCTGAAGCTTTCTTT; CDR3 protein: CASTGAGAEAFF
D gene: NA; clone size: NA; J gene: TRBJ2-6; V gene: TRBV7-8; CDR3 DNA: TGTGCCAGCAGCTTAGCGCGGTCAGGGGTCGGGGCCAACGTCCTGACTTTC; CDR3 protein: CASSLARSGVGANVLTF
D gene: NA; clone size: NA; J gene: TRBJ2-1; V gene: TRBV7-8; CDR3 DNA: TGTGCCAGCAGCTTAGCTTCCGGGGGCTATGAGCAGTTCTTC; CDR3 protein: CASSLASGGYEQFF
D gene: TRBD1; clone size: NA; J gene: TRBJ1-2; V gene: TRBV27; CDR3 DNA: TGTGCCAGCAGTAAAAGCCGGGACAGGGGCTATGGCTACACCTTC; CDR3 protein: CASSKSRDRGYGYTF
D gene: TRBD2; clone size: NA; J gene: TRBJ2-1; V gene: TRBV7-9; CDR3 DNA: TGTGCCAGCAGCTTACGTGGCCTAGCGGCCTATACAAACAATGAGCAGTTCTTC; CDR3 protein: CASSLRGLAAYTNNEQFF
D gene: NA; clone size: NA; J gene: TRBJ1-4; V gene: TRBV21-1; CDR3 DNA: TGTGCTTCCAGGGGGTCTAATGAAAAACTGTTTTTT; CDR3 protein: CASRGSNEKLFF
D gene: TRBD1; clone size: NA; J gene: TRBJ2-3; V gene: TRBV27; CDR3 DNA: TGTGCCAGTACCTCCGGGACAGGGGGCACAGATACGCAGTATTTT; CDR3 protein: CASTSGTGGTDTQYF
D gene: TRBD1; clone size: NA; J gene: TRBJ1-1; V gene: TRBV11-3; CDR3 DNA: TGTGCCAGCAGCTTAGATCCCCGGGACAGGGGGCTCTTCATGAACACTGAAGCTTTCTTT; CDR3 protein: CASSLDPRDRGLFMNTEAFF
D gene: NA; clone size: NA; J gene: TRBJ1-2; V gene: TRBV2; CDR3 DNA: TGTGCCAGCAGTGATGGGATAGGTGGGGGCTACACCTTC; CDR3 protein: CASSDGIGGGYTF
D gene: TRBD1; clone size: once; J gene: TRBJ1-3; V gene: TRBV3-1/TRBV3-2; CDR3 DNA: TGTGCCAGCAGCCACCTACAGGGGGGTGGCGACGGAAACACCATATATTTT; CDR3 protein: CASSHLQGGGDGNTIYF
D gene: TRBD2; clone size: NA; J gene: TRBJ2-1; V gene: TRBV9; CDR3 DNA: TGTGCCAGCAGTGGGGGTCTAGCGGGAATCAATGAGCAGTTCTTC; CDR3 protein: CASSGGLAGINEQFF
D gene: NA; clone size: NA; J gene: TRBJ1-2; V gene: TRBV28; CDR3 DNA: TGTGCCGGTCGAACGAACTATGGCTACACCTTC; CDR3 protein: CAGRTNYGYTF
D gene: TRBD1; clone size: NA; J gene: TRBJ1-2; V gene: TRBV5-3; CDR3 DNA: TGTGCCAGAAGCTCTCAGGGGGGGAACTATGGCTACACCTTC; CDR3 protein: CARSSQGGNYGYTF
D gene: NA; clone size: NA; J gene: TRBJ2-7; V gene: TRBV3-1/TRBV3-2; CDR3 DNA: TGTGCCAGCAGCCAAGATGTAAGGACAGCCCTTAATTTTTCCTACGAGCAGTACTTC; CDR3 protein: CASSQDVRTALNFSYEQYF